One and the same sample provided the 13 T cell receptor beta chains below, sequenced in a study of cytomegalovirus exposure and HLA in healthy donors. PCR amplification relied on 60 Vbeta primers (plus 13 Jbeta primers). Here immunoSEQ multiplex PCR was the method, and the copy in TCRdb shows in-frame clones only, minus some. The table has approximately 140,000 clones, over 75% seen once; the top ten hold 5.5% to 6%. The sample was PBMCs. These receptors were taken from a woman between 40 and 50 years old in good health and CMV-seropositive.

The V call is TRBV7-6, the J call TRBJ2-7; 8 bases map to TRBD1. CDR3 length: 17 amino acids. Trimming took 1 base from V and 4 from J; bases not matched to a gene: 12. Germline assignment: CDR1 SGHVS and CDR2 FNYEAQ. The chain's CDR3 is CASSLGGPGGAGYEQYF. CDR3 DNA: TGTGCCAGCAGCTTAGGAGGCCCAGGGGGCGCAGGGTACGAGCAGTACTTC.

This clone appeared many times. The chain links TRBV18 to TRBJ1-1; D is possibly TRBD1 (5 bases). Deletions cut 5 bases from V and 3 bases from J, with 13 bases between. CDR1 is KGHSH and CDR2 is LQKENI in the germline V gene. The CDR3 totals 14 residues. The DNA of the CDR3 is TGTGCCAGCTCAATCAGGGTTTTTGACACTGAAGCTTTCTTT. It encodes CASSIRVFDTEAFF.

This sequence joins TRBV2 and TRBJ2-1; maybe TRBD2 (6 bases). There are 16 residues in the CDR3. V was pared by 1 base and J by 4 bases, with 14 bases between. Germline lookup yields CDR1 SNHLY and CDR2 FYNNEI. As DNA, the CDR3 is TGTGCCAGCAGTGAAGGGGGGGTTCCTCCTTACAATGAGCAGTTCTTC. Translated: CASSEGGVPPYNEQFF.

This chain joins TRBV30 and TRBJ1-1; D call uncertain. The CDR3 sequence is 13 residues long. Per the germline V gene, CDR1 is GTSNPN and CDR2 is SVGIG (reference sequence). With 1 base removed from V and 1 base from J, the gap between germline ends came to 7 bases. CDR3 nucleotides: TGTGCCTGGAGTGCCCTCAGGAACACTGAAGCTTTCTTT. Translation: CAWSALRNTEAFF.

The chain is built from TRBV19 and TRBJ2-3; 8 bases fit TRBD1. The J segment lost 4 bases and the V segment lost 10 bases, leaving 10 bases of the junction unmatched. The CDR3 length is 14 residues. The germline CDR1 and CDR2 sequences are LNHDA and SQIVND (reference sequence). The chain's CDR3 is CATNRGELADTQYF. The CDR3 nucleotides read TGTGCCACCAACAGGGGGGAGTTAGCAGATACGCAGTATTTT.

The chain couples TRBV10-3 to TRBJ1-1, with D perhaps matching TRBD1 (5 bases). Germline CDR1 reads ENHRY; CDR2 reads SYGVKD. Trimming left V 1 base short and J 5 bases short, with 17 bases between. The CDR3 has 16 residues. The CDR3 reads CAISELKDAGGTEAFF. DNA for the CDR3: TGTGCCATCAGTGAGTTAAAGGATGCCGGGGGTACTGAAGCTTTCTTT.

The chain uses TRBV19 and TRBJ2-2; D not resolved. V lost 3 bases and J lost 0, with 11 bases in between. Germline V gene lookup returns CDR1 LNHDA and CDR2 SQIVND (reference sequence). This CDR3 comprises 16 residues. Here the CDR3 DNA reads TGTGCCAGTAGTATTATAGCAGTCGCGAACACCGGGGAGCTGTTTTTT. It is translated as CASSIIAVANTGELFF.

The J gene is TRBJ2-5, the V gene TRBV19; 9 nucleotides match TRBD1. The CDR3 spans 15 residues. The junction had 8 bases not matched to a gene; V was cut back by 1 base and J by 8 bases. Germline CDR1 and CDR2: LNHDA and SQIVND (reference sequence). This CDR3 reads CASSIGGTGGDTQYF. The CDR3 region has the DNA TGTGCCAGTAGTATAGGGGGTACAGGGGGCGATACCCAGTACTTC. Using reference TRBV19 and TRBJ2-5 for the parts outside the CDR3, the full variable domain is DGGITQSPKYLFRKEGQNVTLSCEQNLNHDAMYWYRQDPGQGLRLIYYSQIVNDFQKGDIAEGYSVSREKKESFPLTVTSAQKNPTAFYLCASSIGGTGGDTQYFGPGTRLLVL.

J is TRBJ1-2 and V is TRBV29-1; 10 bases agree with TRBD1. The CDR3 totals 13 residues. V lost 7 bases, J lost 7 bases, and 9 bases stayed unmatched. The V gene's germline CDR1 is SQVTM and CDR2 ANQGSEA. CDR3 nucleotides: TGCAGCGCCAAGACAGGGGGCGAGGGTGGCTACACCTTC. Translating gives CSAKTGGEGGYTF.

The rearrangement uses TRBV5-1 and TRBJ2-3; D gene unclear. This CDR3 has 14 amino acids. V was pared by 0 bases and J by 2 bases, with 7 bases between. CDR1 SGHRS and CDR2 YFSETQ come from the germline V gene. CDR3 nucleotides: TGCGCCAGCAGCTTGGGGCATCTCACAGATACGCAGTATTTT. This encodes CASSLGHLTDTQYF.

This chain uses TRBV23-1 with TRBJ1-2; a possible D gene is TRBD1 (6 bases). TRBV23-1 is known as an ORF, though its function is uncertain. The CDR3 runs to 13 residues. With 2 bases removed from V and 2 bases from J, the gap between germline ends came to 6 bases. This chain's CDR3 is CASSQGQNYGYTF. The DNA for the CDR3 is TGCGCCAGCAGTCAAGGACAGAACTATGGCTACACCTTC.

This chain joins TRBV27 and TRBJ1-5; D ambiguous. The CDR3 is made up of 15 amino acids. Trimming removed 1 base from V and 7 bases from J, with 14 bases in between. CDR1 and CDR2 (germline): MNHEY, SMNVEV (reference sequence). The CDR3 coding sequence is TGTGCCAGCAGTTTATTTCCGGGTGGAGGCCAGCCCCAGCATTTT. Its protein is CASSLFPGGGQPQHF.

This CDR3 is CASSDMGQGLDGYTF. CDR3 bases: TGTGCCAGCAGTGATATGGGACAGGGGCTGGATGGCTACACCTTC. The V and J genes are TRBV2 and TRBJ1-2, with 10 bases lining up with TRBD1. The V and J ends lost 3 bases and 6 bases, in that order; junction bases with no gene match: 7. The germline V gene has CDR1 SNHLY and CDR2 FYNNEI. There are 15 residues in the CDR3.